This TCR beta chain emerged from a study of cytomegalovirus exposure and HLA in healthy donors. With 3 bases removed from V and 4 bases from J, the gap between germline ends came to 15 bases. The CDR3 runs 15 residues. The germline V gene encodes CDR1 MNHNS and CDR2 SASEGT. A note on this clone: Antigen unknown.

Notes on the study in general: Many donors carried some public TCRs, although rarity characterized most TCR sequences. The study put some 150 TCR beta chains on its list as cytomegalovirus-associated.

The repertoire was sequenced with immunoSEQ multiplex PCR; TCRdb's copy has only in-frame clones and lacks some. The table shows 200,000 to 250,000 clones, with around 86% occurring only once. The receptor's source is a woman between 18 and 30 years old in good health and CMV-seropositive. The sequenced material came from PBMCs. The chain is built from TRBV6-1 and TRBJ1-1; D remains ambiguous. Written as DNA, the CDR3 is TGTGCCAGCAGTGAGAGGGCGGGAGGGTTCACTGAAGCTTTCTTT. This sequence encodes CASSERAGGFTEAFF.